Here is one TCR beta chain with its context. This clone has only a few counts. Its binding antigen is unknown. It has no much larger one-base neighbor in the sample; base qualities were not kept. Per the germline V gene, MDHEN is the CDR1 and SYDVKM is the CDR2. The CDR3 holds 16 amino acids from the cysteine to the phenylalanine. This entry keeps only the CDR3 DNA: 48 bases, framed from base 1. The V end gives up 4 bases and the J end 7 bases, leaving 12 bases in the junction not matched to a gene. The sample is drawn from a study of beta chain features in type 1 diabetes listed by TCRdb under 2018. Broadly, across the study: Patients and healthy donors did not differ in mean age, gender distribution, total cell number or subset yield. The study compared TCRB repertoires of sorted circulating CD4+ T cell subsets between recently diagnosed type 1 diabetes patients and matched healthy donors. Regulatory and stem cell-like memory subsets were obtained from only 8 patients and about eight healthy donors, while naive and central memory subsets were obtained from all 28 donors. A total of 100 million to 110 million sorted cells were examined across all samples, and a strong correlation was observed between cell number per subset and RNA yield. Broad study findings and their caveats: At VDJ recombination sites, type 1 diabetes patients had fewer insertions and more deleted nucleotides, which implies abnormalities in thymic rearrangement. Naive, central memory and regulatory TCRB repertoires appeared to be more similar among patients than among healthy donors. Sequencing cDNA rather than genomic DNA could over-represent highly expressing activated cells, although activation and CD3 levels did not differ between groups. Because the HLA sub-analyses included only small numbers of individuals, any influence of HLA type on TCRB rearrangement was left unresolved. A moderate but significant shortening of TCRB CDR3 length was observed in type 1 diabetes patients in all four CD4+ subsets. Shorter templates might have been favored by PCR, but patient and control samples were amplified and corrected together, so both groups would have been affected equally by any skew.

The entire amount of isolated RNA was reverse transcribed using the High Capacity cDNA Reverse Transcription Kit, so the sequenced TCRB transcripts were expressed ones. Survey-depth immunoSEQ sequencing was performed on stem cell-like memory T cell samples, with an average of roughly 1 million total reads per sample. Sorted cells were lysed in RLT buffer, and RNA was extracted using DNase-treated RNeasy Micro or Mini kits according to cell number. Each cell subset was processed separately to prevent cross-contamination, with patient and healthy donor samples processed together. The immunoSEQ multiplex PCR was used to amplify TCRB sequences from cDNA, generating 87-bp fragments that spanned the CDR3 region. The amplicons were sequenced using the Illumina HiSeq platform. The study's own analysis went as follows. PCR bias was computationally corrected using synthetic template baselines, reads within Hamming distance 2 were collapsed, and singletons that could not be merged were discarded. Reads were aligned against IMGT to assign V, D and J genes, CDR3 length and insertions or deletions at six rearrangement sites. Clonotype counts were normalized to sorted cell number within each subset before computing true diversity and Gini coefficients with the tcR R package. The overlap coefficient, calculated on TCRB nucleotide sequences, was used to quantify repertoire sharing. This is the immuneACCESS table as TCRdb keeps it, with only in-frame sequences that have V and J called. A part of the clones is gone; compared with another copy, unresolved V genes explain less than half, and the rest is unexplained. The V and J calls and clone size come from that table; D and trimming were worked out from the DNA. The sample table contains roughly 120,000 clones; only one count was recorded for 40% of them. Of the sample, about 0.063% falls within the top ten clones.

Each donor gave one peripheral blood draw, approximately 120 mL on average, collected into heparinised tubes. Naive, central memory, regulatory and stem cell-like memory CD4+ T cells were sorted on a BD FACSAria II using a panel including CD45RO, CCR7, CD25, CD127, CD95 and CD27. A purity above 98% was achieved for all sorted populations. PBMCs were separated immediately by Lymphoprep density gradient centrifugation and were stained directly, without being cultured. Samples were stained and sorted in pairs, with one healthy donor and one patient per experiment, so that batch effects were minimized.

The sequenced sample was stem cell memory CD4+ T cells from blood. Explained via the paper, the cell subset or site label denotes: stem cell-like memory CD4+ T cells. Rearrangement joined TRBV28 to TRBJ2-1, and 8 junction bases match TRBD1. This clonotype was obtained from a woman under 30 in good health. The CDR3 reads CASSSRTGSLGNEQFF. The DNA sequence is given as TGTGCCAGCAGTTCTAGGACAGGGAGTTTGGGGAATGAGCAGTTCTTC.